This T cell receptor beta chain was captured by sequencing in a study of shared clonotypes between healthy human individuals. The wider study: Donor ages ranged 18 to 49 years: a couple of women, a few men.

Several immunoSEQ plates received, in even portions, the genomic DNA of each subset. DNA at 200 ng, roughly 30,000 T cell genomes, went into sorted-subset replicate PCRs. Clones were read by immunoSEQ multiplex PCR, and TCRdb kept only the in-frame ones, dropping some. In the table there are more than 550,000 clones, less than 95% of which are singletons. Study results and caveats: What naive subsets generally showed was a larger estimated richness than memory subsets showed.

As concerns this clone: What it binds is unknown.

This CDR3 has 15 residues. Trimming removed 1 base from V and 7 bases from J, with 16 bases in between. Germline V gene lookup returns CDR1 SGHAT and CDR2 FQNNGV. This chain links TRBV11-2 with TRBJ1-1; perhaps TRBD1 as D (6 bases). This sequence originates from a man younger than 35 in good health. Some clones in this sample may be carry-over from other donors' samples. Sequencing input: memory CD8+ T cells from PBMCs. Subset noted: CD45RO+ cells pooled with CCR7-negative TemRA cells. The DNA for the CDR3 is TGTGCCAGCAGCTTAGGGGCAGGGGTAGGCTATGAAGCTTTCTTT. Translation gives CASSLGAGVGYEAFF.